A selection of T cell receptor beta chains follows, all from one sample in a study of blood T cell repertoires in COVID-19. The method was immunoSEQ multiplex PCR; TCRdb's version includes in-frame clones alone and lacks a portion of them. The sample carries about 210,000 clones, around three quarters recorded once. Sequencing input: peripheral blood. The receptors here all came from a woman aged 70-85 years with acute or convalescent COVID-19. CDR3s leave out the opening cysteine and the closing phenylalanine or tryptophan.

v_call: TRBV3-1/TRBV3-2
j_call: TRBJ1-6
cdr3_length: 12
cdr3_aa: ASSQSRVGSPLH

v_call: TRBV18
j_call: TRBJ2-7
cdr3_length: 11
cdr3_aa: ASAQGFGNEQY

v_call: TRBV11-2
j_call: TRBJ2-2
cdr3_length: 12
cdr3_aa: ASSFNRGGGELF

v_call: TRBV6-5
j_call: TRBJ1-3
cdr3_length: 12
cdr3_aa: ASSLDKNGNTIY

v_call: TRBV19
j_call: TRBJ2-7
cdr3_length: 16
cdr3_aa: ASSPPTSGGARAYEQY

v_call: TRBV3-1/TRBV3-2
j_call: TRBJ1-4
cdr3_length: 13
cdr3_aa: ASSPIRGVNEKLF

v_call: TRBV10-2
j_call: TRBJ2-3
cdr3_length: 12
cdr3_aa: ASSAGLAGGGQY

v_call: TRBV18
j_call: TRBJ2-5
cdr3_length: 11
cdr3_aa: ASSPPTKEAQY

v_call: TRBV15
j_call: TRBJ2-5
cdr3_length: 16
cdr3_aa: ATSRAWGGFSGGVTQY

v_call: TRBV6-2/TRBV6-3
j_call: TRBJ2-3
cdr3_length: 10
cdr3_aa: ASSYPRYTQY

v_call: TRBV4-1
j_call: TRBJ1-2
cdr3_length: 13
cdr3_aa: ASSQGDRAQYGYT

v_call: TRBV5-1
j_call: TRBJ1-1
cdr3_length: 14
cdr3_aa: ASTLTPGQKNTEAF

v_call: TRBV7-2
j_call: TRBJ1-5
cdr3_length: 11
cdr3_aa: ASSSQGYQPQH

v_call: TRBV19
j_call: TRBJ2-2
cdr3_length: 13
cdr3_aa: ASTPPDRGAGELF

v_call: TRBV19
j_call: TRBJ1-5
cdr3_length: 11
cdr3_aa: ATGGDRNQPQH

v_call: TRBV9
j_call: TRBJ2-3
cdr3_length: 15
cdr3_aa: ASRRRGQDDRTDTQY

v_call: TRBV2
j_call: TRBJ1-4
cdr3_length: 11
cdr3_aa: ARRTDPNEKLF

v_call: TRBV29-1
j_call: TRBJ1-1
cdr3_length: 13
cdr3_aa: SVGGTGGENTEAF